The source of this TCR beta chain is a study of blood T cell repertoires in COVID-19. The overall study: The study drew acute and convalescent COVID-19 samples from the United States, Italy and Spain.

Clones were read by immunoSEQ multiplex PCR, and TCRdb kept only the in-frame ones, dropping some. The sample has tens of thousands of clones; approximately 83% are singletons. From germline, CDR1 is SNHLY and CDR2 FYNNEI. Trimming at V came to 6 bases and at J to 3 bases, leaving 4 bases not matched to a gene. The CDR3 spans 13 residues. Material: peripheral blood. The chain links TRBV2 to TRBJ1-1, with TRBD1 matching over 7 bases. The TCR originated in a woman aged 55-69 years with active COVID-19. The CDR3 reads CASSSTGYTEAFF. The CDR3 DNA reads as TGTGCCAGCAGCTCGACAGGGTACACTGAAGCTTTCTTT.